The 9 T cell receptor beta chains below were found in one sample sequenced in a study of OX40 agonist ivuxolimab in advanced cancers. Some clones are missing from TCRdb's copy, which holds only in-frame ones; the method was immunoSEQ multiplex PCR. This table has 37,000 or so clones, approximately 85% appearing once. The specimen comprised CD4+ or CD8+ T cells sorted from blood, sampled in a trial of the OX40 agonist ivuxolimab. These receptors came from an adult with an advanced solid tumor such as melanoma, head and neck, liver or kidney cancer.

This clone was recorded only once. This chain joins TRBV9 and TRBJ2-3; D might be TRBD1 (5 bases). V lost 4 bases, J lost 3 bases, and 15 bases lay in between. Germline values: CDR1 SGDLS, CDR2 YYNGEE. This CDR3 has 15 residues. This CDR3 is CASSQVQGPTDTQYF. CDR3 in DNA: TGTGCCAGCAGCCAAGTTCAGGGTCCTACAGATACGCAGTATTTT.

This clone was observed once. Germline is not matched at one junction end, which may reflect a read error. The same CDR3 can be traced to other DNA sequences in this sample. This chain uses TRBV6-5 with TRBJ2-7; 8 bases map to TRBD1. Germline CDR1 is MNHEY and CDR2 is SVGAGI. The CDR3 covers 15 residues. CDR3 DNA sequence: TGTGCCAGCAAACCAGTGACAGGGGCGTCCTACGAGCAGTACTTT. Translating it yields CASKPVTGASYEQYF.

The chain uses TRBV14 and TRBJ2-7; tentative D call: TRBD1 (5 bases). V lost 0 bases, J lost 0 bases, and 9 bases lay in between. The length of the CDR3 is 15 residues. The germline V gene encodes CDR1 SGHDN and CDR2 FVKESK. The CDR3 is CASSQDWGGSYEQYF. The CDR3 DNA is TGTGCCAGCAGCCAAGATTGGGGCGGCTCCTACGAGCAGTACTTC. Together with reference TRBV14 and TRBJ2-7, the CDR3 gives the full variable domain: EAGVTQFPSHSVIEKGQTVTLRCDPISGHDNLYWYRRVMGKEIKFLLHFVKESKQDESGMPNNRFLAERTGGTYSTLKVQPAELEDSGVYFCASSQDWGGSYEQYFGPGTRLTVT.

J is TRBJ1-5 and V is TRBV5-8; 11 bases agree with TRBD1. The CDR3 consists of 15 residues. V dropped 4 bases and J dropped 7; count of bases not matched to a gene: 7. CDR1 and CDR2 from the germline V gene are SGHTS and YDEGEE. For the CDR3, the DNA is TGTGCCAGCAGCCTAGGACAGGGGGCTAGCCAGCCCCAGCATTTT. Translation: CASSLGQGASQPQHF.

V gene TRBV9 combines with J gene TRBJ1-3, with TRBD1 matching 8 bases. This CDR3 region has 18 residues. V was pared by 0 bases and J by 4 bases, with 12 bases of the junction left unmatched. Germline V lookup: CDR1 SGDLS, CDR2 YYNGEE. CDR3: CASSVAGQGPARGNTIYF. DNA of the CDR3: TGTGCCAGCAGCGTAGCCGGACAGGGCCCTGCTAGAGGAAACACCATATATTTT.

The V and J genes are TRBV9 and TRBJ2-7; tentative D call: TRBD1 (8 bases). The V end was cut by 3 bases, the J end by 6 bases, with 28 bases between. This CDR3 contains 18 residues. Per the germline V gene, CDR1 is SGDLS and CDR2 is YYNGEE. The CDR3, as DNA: TGTGCCAGCAGCGCAGGAATACAGGGGGTTGGTGGGAGGGCCGAGCAGTACTTC. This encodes CASSAGIQGVGGRAEQYF.

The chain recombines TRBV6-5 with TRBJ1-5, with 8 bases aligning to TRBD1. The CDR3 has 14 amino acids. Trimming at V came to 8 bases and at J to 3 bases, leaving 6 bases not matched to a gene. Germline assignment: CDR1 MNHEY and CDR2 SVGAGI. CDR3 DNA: TGTGCCAGCGTTACAGGGGGGTCCAATCAGCCCCAGCATTTT. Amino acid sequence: CASVTGGSNQPQHF.

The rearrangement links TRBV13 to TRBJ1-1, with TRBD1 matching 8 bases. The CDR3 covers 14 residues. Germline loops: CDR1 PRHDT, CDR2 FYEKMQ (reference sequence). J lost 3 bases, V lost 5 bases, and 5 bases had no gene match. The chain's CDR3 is CASSTGQGYTEAFF. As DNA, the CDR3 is TGTGCCAGCAGCACAGGACAGGGCTACACTGAAGCTTTCTTT. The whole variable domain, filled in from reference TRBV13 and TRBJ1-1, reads AAGVIQSPRHLIKEKRETATLKCYPIPRHDTVYWYQQGPGQDPQFLISFYEKMQSDKGSIPDRFSAQQFSDYHSELNMSSLELGDSALYFCASSTGQGYTEAFFGQGTRLTVV.

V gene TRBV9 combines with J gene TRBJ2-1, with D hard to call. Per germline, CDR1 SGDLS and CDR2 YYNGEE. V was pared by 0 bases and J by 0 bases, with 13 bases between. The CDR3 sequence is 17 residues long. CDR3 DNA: TGTGCCAGCAGCGTAGAAGACAAGCCGAGCTCCTACAATGAGCAGTTCTTC. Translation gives CASSVEDKPSSYNEQFF.